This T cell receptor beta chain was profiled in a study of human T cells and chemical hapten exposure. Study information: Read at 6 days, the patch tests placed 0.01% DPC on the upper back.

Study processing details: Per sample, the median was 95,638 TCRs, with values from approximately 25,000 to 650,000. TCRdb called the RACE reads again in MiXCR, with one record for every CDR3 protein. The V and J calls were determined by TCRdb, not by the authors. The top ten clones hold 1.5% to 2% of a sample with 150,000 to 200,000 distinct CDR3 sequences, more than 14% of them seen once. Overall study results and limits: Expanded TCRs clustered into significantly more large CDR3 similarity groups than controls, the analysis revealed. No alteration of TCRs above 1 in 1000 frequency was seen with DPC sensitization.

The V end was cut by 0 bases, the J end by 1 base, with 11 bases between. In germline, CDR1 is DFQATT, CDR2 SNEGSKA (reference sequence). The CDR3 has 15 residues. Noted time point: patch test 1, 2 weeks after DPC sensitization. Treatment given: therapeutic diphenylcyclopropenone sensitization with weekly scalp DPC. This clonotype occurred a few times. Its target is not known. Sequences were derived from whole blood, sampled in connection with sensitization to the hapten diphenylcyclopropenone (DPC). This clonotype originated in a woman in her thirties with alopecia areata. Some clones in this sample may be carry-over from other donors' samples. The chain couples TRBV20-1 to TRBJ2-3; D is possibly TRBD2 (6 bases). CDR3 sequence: CSARDPGGGTDTQYF. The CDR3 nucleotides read TGCAGTGCTAGAGATCCAGGCGGGGGCACAGATACGCAGTATTTT.